Each of the 9 T cell receptor beta chains below was sequenced from the same sample in a study of cytomegalovirus exposure and HLA in healthy donors. Vbeta (60) and Jbeta (13) primers were used in the PCR. Assay used: immunoSEQ multiplex PCR; TCRdb lists only in-frame clones, some missing. The table for this sample gives approximately 45,000 clones. Sequenced input: PBMCs. Receptors originate from a male donor in good health and CMV-seronegative.

This chain connects TRBV7-8 to TRBJ1-1; 7 bases align to TRBD1. Germline CDR1 SGHVS, CDR2 FQNEAQ. The CDR3 runs to 14 residues. J lost 1 base, V lost 5 bases, and 4 bases had no gene match. The CDR3 loop is CASSANRGNTEAFF. The CDR3 DNA reads TGTGCCAGCAGCGCAAACAGGGGGAACACTGAAGCTTTCTTT.

V usage is TRBV6-5 and J usage is TRBJ2-1; 11 nucleotides match TRBD2. The CDR3 has 16 amino acids. V lost 2 bases to trimming and J lost 7 bases; unmatched junction nucleotides: 7. Germline V lookup: CDR1 MNHEY, CDR2 SVGAGI. This chain's CDR3 is CASSYNVAGGRNEQFF. Here the CDR3 DNA reads TGTGCCAGCAGTTACAACGTAGCGGGGGGGCGTAATGAGCAGTTCTTC.

The chain recombines TRBV6-5 with TRBJ1-2, with 8 bases matching TRBD1. The ends lost 0 bases at V and 4 bases at J; junction bases unmatched: 4. This CDR3 is 15 amino acids long. Germline loops: CDR1 MNHEY, CDR2 SVGAGI. The CDR3 is CASSYSRGTGYGYTF. CDR3 nucleotide sequence: TGTGCCAGCAGTTACTCGAGAGGGACAGGCTATGGCTACACCTTC.

The chain uses TRBV19 and TRBJ2-7, with 8 nucleotides matching TRBD1. V lost 2 bases to trimming and J lost 5 bases; unmatched junction nucleotides: 8. This CDR3 is 15 amino acids long. Looked up from germline, CDR1 is LNHDA and CDR2 is SQIVND (reference sequence). The CDR3, as DNA: TGTGCCAGTAGTATACTCGGGGACAGGCCCAACGAGCAGTACTTC. This encodes CASSILGDRPNEQYF.

The chain is built from TRBV25-1 and TRBJ1-1, with 9 bases fitting TRBD1. The trim removed 3 bases at V and 1 base at J, leaving 6 bases unmatched. The CDR3 sequence is 16 residues long. The V gene's germline CDR1 is MGHDK and CDR2 SYGVNS. In DNA, the CDR3 is TGTGCCAGCAGTGATCTTGGACAGGGGTCGAACACTGAAGCTTTCTTT. Translation: CASSDLGQGSNTEAFF.

The chain is built from TRBV18 and TRBJ1-2; 9 bases match TRBD1. The CDR3 length is 15 residues. Germline trimming cut 6 bases from V and 6 bases from J; bases unmatched to any gene: 11. Germline V CDR1 and CDR2: KGHSH, LQKENI. The CDR3 region has the DNA TGTGCCAGCTCCGGTGCCATACAGGGGGCGGATGGCTACACCTTC. This sequence encodes CASSGAIQGADGYTF. Full variable domain (remainder filled in from reference TRBV18 and TRBJ1-2): NAGVMQNPRHLVRRRGQEARLRCSPMKGHSHVYWYRQLPEEGLKFMVYLQKENIIDESGMPKERFSAEFPKEGPSILRIQQVVRGDSAAYFCASSGAIQGADGYTFGSGTRLTVV.

The gene calls are TRBV11-2 and TRBJ1-1; D unclear. The germline CDR1 and CDR2 sequences are SGHAT and FQNNGV. This CDR3 is 10 amino acids long. V gave up 11 bases and J gave up 5 bases, with 9 bases separating them. CDR3 in DNA: TGTGCCGCGGGAGAAACTGAAGCTTTCTTT. This codes for CAAGETEAFF.

This chain connects TRBV13 to TRBJ2-7; 7 bases are a match to TRBD1. Unmatched junction bases numbered 7, after V lost 5 bases and J lost 0 bases. The CDR3 has 15 amino acids. The germline CDR1 and CDR2 sequences are PRHDT and FYEKMQ (reference sequence). CDR3 protein: CASSAPGQPSYEQYF. The DNA of the CDR3 is TGTGCCAGCAGCGCACCGGGACAGCCCTCCTACGAGCAGTACTTC.

The chain is built from TRBV6-1 and TRBJ1-6, with D tentatively TRBD1 (6 bases). This CDR3 is built from 13 residues. Germline V gene sequence: CDR1 MNHNS, CDR2 SASEGT. The ends were cut back, 7 bases at V and 4 bases at J, with 8 bases in the middle. Here the CDR3 reads CASTDRYNSPLHF. The CDR3 coding sequence is TGTGCCAGCACGGACAGATATAATTCACCCCTCCACTTT.